Listed below are T cell receptor beta chains from one sample, sequenced in a study of graft-versus-host responses after intestinal transplantation. Their cognate antigens are unknown. The method was immunoSEQ multiplex PCR; TCRdb's version includes in-frame clones alone and lacks a portion of them. The sample holds roughly 81,000 clones; roughly 80% are singletons and the top ten take 0.8% to 0.9%. The sequencing here drew on unstimulated CD4+ T cells sorted from spleen or lymph node cells, taken before intestinal transplant. The receptors were sampled from a human donor who received an intestinal transplant. CDR3s include the opening cysteine and the closing phenylalanine or tryptophan.

CDR3 | J | V
CASSRAGRTEAFF | TRBJ1-1 | TRBV6-5
CASSYQSRQETQYF | TRBJ2-5 | TRBV6-6
CASSTSGGAYEQYF | TRBJ2-7 | TRBV7-2
CASSSQTGGYGYTF | TRBJ1-2 | TRBV7-2
CASRAATYEQYF | TRBJ2-7 | TRBV6-5
CASSVPGQAYEQYF | TRBJ2-7 | TRBV5-8
CASSQFKRQETQYF | TRBJ2-5 | TRBV4-1
CASSTRTSGMGNEQFF | TRBJ2-1 | TRBV5-4
CASSFFTGTGRSTVDF | TRBJ2-7 | TRBV5-6
CASSLPGTKETQYF | TRBJ2-5 | TRBV5-1
CASSRDRGTNEKLFF | TRBJ1-4 | TRBV18
CASSYSDYSGNTIYF | TRBJ1-3 | TRBV6-6
CAISDEGAFYGYTF | TRBJ1-2 | TRBV10-3
CASSLGQGALTYEQYF | TRBJ2-7 | TRBV5-5
CASSASGAETQYF | TRBJ2-5 | TRBV5-4
CASSFDRVGETQYF | TRBJ2-5 | TRBV5-1
CASSQGGEPVLNEQFF | TRBJ2-1 | TRBV4-2
CASSLDRGLYEQYF | TRBJ2-7 | TRBV7-2
CATAVRDRVDNEQFF | TRBJ2-1 | TRBV15
CSVEVSIRDRELWNYGYTF | TRBJ1-2 | TRBV29-1
CASSRTSANTGELFF | TRBJ2-2 | TRBV5-4
CASSHPRDRLNSPLHF | TRBJ1-6 | TRBV19
CASSRGGAPSTDTQYF | TRBJ2-3 | TRBV9
CASSRPGTDPYEQYF | TRBJ2-7 | TRBV4-1
CASSDDLGDQETQYF | TRBJ2-5 | TRBV2
CASSQEASSYNEQFF | TRBJ2-1 | TRBV4-1
CSARVTATQYF | TRBJ2-3 | TRBV20-1
CASSTGVKETQYF | TRBJ2-5 | TRBV11-2
CASRARQPKEQFF | TRBJ2-1 | TRBV28
CASSLQGPYLTPDTQYF | TRBJ2-3 | TRBV7-9
CAISEKGTDTQYF | TRBJ2-3 | TRBV10-3
CASSADRGQGTEAFF | TRBJ1-1 | TRBV2
CSGFGTSGNNEQFF | TRBJ2-1 | TRBV29-1
CASSTGGYNEQFF | TRBJ2-1 | TRBV5-1
CASSSTDSPGSYNSPLHF | TRBJ1-6 | TRBV27
CAWTGQGSYGYTF | TRBJ1-2 | TRBV30
CASSKDRGIVTGELFF | TRBJ2-2 | TRBV25-1
CSVYKRDQETQYF | TRBJ2-5 | TRBV29-1
CATSRDAGAGTEAFF | TRBJ1-1 | TRBV15
CASSFGQGVGEQYF | TRBJ2-7 | TRBV27
CAISRERLTYNEQFF | TRBJ2-1 | TRBV10-3
CASSLLDRVSEQYF | TRBJ2-7 | TRBV4-1
CASSLGGTEYNEQFF | TRBJ2-1 | TRBV5-1
CASSNQGYEQFF | TRBJ2-1 | TRBV5-4
CASSSPDRFYEQYF | TRBJ2-7 | TRBV28
CAISPRASGRAYPYEQYF | TRBJ2-7 | TRBV10-3
CASNEGPDEQYF | TRBJ2-7 | TRBV2
CASSHPGQGEAFF | TRBJ1-1 | TRBV5-1
CASPNRGNQPQHF | TRBJ1-5 | TRBV6-5